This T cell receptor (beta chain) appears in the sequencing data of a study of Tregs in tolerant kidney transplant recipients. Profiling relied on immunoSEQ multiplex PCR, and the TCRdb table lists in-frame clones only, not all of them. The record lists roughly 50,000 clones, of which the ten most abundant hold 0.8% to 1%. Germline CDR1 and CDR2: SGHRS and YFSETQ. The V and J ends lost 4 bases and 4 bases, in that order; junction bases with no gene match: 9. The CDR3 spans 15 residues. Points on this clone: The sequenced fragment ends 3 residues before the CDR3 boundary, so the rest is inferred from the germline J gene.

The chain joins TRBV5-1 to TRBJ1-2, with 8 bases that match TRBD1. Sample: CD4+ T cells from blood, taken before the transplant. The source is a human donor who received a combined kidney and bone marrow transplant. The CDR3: CASSRMGQEIYGYTF. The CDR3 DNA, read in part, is TGCGCCAGCAGCCGGATGGGACAGGAAATCTATGGC.